This record concerns one T cell receptor beta chain sequence. As yet, its antigen is unknown. Germline V gene sequence: CDR1 SGHNT, CDR2 YYREEE (reference sequence). The CDR3 covers 14 residues. V shed 0 bases, J shed 14 bases, and the junction held 11 bases outside the gene matches. This record belongs to a study of OX40 agonist ivuxolimab in advanced cancers. Study information: Earlier treatment with anti-PD-1, anti-PD-L1 or anti-CTLA-4 was permitted, and approximately 38% had received some.

Repertoires were generated with immunoSEQ multiplex PCR, while TCRdb's copy carries only in-frame clones and drops some. The table has 30,000 to 40,000 clones, around 90% seen once. Findings of the study overall: Compared with CD4+, CD8+ T cells on average had more expanded clones.

The sequence derives from an adult with an advanced solid tumor such as melanoma, head and neck, liver or kidney cancer. The sequencing used CD4+ or CD8+ T cells sorted from blood, collected in a trial of the OX40 agonist ivuxolimab. The chain joins TRBV5-4 to TRBJ2-1; 7 positions match TRBD2. CDR3 sequence: CASSLASLGRGKFF. The CDR3 coding sequence is TGTGCCAGCAGCTTGGCCTCACTCGGGCGGGGGAAGTTCTTC.